The 28 T cell receptor beta chains given below trace back to one sample, sequenced in a study of OX40 agonist ivuxolimab in advanced cancers. The repertoire was sequenced with immunoSEQ multiplex PCR; TCRdb's copy has only in-frame clones and lacks some. The table lists about 68,000 clones, around nine tenths of them singletons, with around 1.9% in the top ten. Here the sequenced sample was CD4+ or CD8+ T cells sorted from blood, taken in a trial of the OX40 agonist ivuxolimab. These receptors came from an adult with an advanced solid tumor such as melanoma, head and neck, liver or kidney cancer.

This clone was seen a single time. The V gene is TRBV15, the J gene TRBJ2-3; 10 positions agree with TRBD2. Trimming cost V 5 bases and J 4 bases; bases outside gene matches: 6. The CDR3 covers 15 residues. Germline assignment: CDR1 LNHNV and CDR2 YYDKDF (reference sequence). As DNA, the CDR3 is TGTGCCACCAGCGGTCTAGCGGGGGTGGCAGATACGCAGTATTTT. Its protein product is CATSGLAGVADTQYF.

The V call is TRBV28, the J call TRBJ1-6; 7 nucleotides align to TRBD1. The junction had 9 bases not matched to a gene; V was cut back by 6 bases and J by 10 bases. The germline V gene encodes CDR1 MDHEN and CDR2 SYDVKM. The CDR3 loop spans 14 amino acids. CDR3 protein: CASSLRGGESPLHF. CDR3 in DNA: TGTGCCAGCAGCCTAAGAGGGGGCGAGTCACCCCTCCACTTT.

The rearrangement links TRBV5-1 to TRBJ1-1; tentatively, D is TRBD1 (5 bases). The CDR3 is 14 residues long. The V and J ends lost 5 bases and 1 base respectively, with 12 bases between them. Germline CDR1 SGHRS, CDR2 YFSETQ. The CDR3 sequence is CASRRGGENTEAFF. As DNA, the CDR3 is TGCGCCAGCAGGAGGGGAGGGGAGAACACTGAAGCTTTCTTT.

This chain connects TRBV7-3 to TRBJ2-5; D is unresolved. V was shortened by 2 bases and J by 2 bases, with 12 bases between the two germline ends. CDR1 and CDR2 from the germline V gene are SGHTA and FQGTGA. This CDR3 spans 15 amino acids. The CDR3 DNA reads as TGTGCCAGCAGCTTAGACGGCGAGAAACAAGAGACCCAGTACTTC. Residues: CASSLDGEKQETQYF.

The rearrangement uses TRBV27 and TRBJ2-7, with D possibly TRBD1 on 6 matching bases. The V end lost 5 bases, the J end lost 3 bases, and 17 bases lay between the germline ends. The V gene's germline CDR1 is MNHEY and CDR2 SMNVEV (reference sequence). This CDR3 region has 15 residues. The DNA of the CDR3 is TGTGCCAGCAGTCTAAAACAGGGTGTCGTCTACGAGCAGTACTTC. Translating it yields CASSLKQGVVYEQYF.

This clone was seen once. The CDR3, as DNA: TGCGCCAGCAGTGAGGACTTAAACTATGGCTACACCTTC. It translates to CASSEDLNYGYTF. V is TRBV10-1 and J is TRBJ1-2; no firm D call. This CDR3 region has 13 residues. The germline gives CDR1 WNHNN, CDR2 SYGVQD (reference sequence). V lost 2 bases and J lost 2, with 6 bases in between.

This CDR3 is CASSSGALKETQYF. DNA for the CDR3: TGCGCCAGCAGCTCCGGGGCCCTCAAAGAGACCCAGTACTTC. V is TRBV5-1 and J is TRBJ2-5; D assignment may be TRBD1 or TRBD2 (5 bases each). There are 14 residues in the CDR3. Germline V lookup: CDR1 SGHRS, CDR2 YFSETQ. V gave up 3 bases and J gave up 3 bases, with 12 bases separating them.

V is TRBV7-8 and J is TRBJ2-7, with TRBD2 matching 10 bases. Per the germline V gene, CDR1 is SGHVS and CDR2 is FQNEAQ. The V gene end was trimmed by 5 bases and the J gene end by 3 bases; junction bases not matched to a gene: 7. There are 15 residues in the CDR3. DNA of the CDR3: TGTGCCAGCAGCGATAGGACTAGCGGCTTCTACGAGCAGTACTTC. Its translation: CASSDRTSGFYEQYF.

The CDR3, as DNA: TGTGCCAGCAGCCCTTCGGGACCAGGGGCACGGGGCTACACCTTC. Protein product: CASSPSGPGARGYTF. The rearrangement links TRBV16 to TRBJ1-2; a possible D gene is TRBD1 (6 bases). The CDR3 is 15 amino acids. Germline-derived CDR1 and CDR2 are KGHSY and FQNENV. V lost 4 bases, J lost 8 bases, and 20 bases lay in between.

This sequence joins TRBV29-1 and TRBJ1-1; no reliable D call. V was cut by 3 bases and J by 8 bases, with 4 bases left in between. The CDR3 is 9 residues long. Germline CDR1 is SQVTM and CDR2 is ANQGSEA. Written as DNA, the CDR3 is TGCAGCGTTGACGGAGAAGCTTTCTTT. This encodes CSVDGEAFF.

The gene calls are TRBV6-1 and TRBJ2-7; TRBD1 agrees at 9 bases. V dropped 5 bases and J dropped 2; count of bases not matched to a gene: 7. The CDR3 contains 15 residues. The germline V gene has CDR1 MNHNS and CDR2 SASEGT. CDR3 sequence reads: CASSPRTGATYEQYF. CDR3 bases: TGTGCCAGCAGTCCCCGGACAGGGGCTACCTACGAGCAGTACTTC.

The chain has TRBV2 and TRBJ1-2; D gene ambiguous. The germline V and J ends were trimmed by 0 bases and 8 bases, with 10 bases remaining between them. This CDR3 comprises 13 residues. Germline V CDR1 and CDR2: SNHLY, FYNNEI. In DNA form, the CDR3 reads TGTGCCAGCAGTGAAGCCAGACTGGAGGGCTACACCTTC. Amino acid sequence: CASSEARLEGYTF.

This chain uses TRBV10-3 with TRBJ2-7, with TRBD2 matching over 7 bases. With V trimmed by 6 bases and J by 0 bases, 5 bases remained unmatched. There are 14 residues in the CDR3. The germline gives CDR1 ENHRY, CDR2 SYGVKD. The CDR3 is CAIRGSSGSYEQYF. The CDR3 nucleotides read TGTGCCATCAGGGGATCTAGCGGCTCCTACGAGCAGTACTTC.

With regard to this clone: One junction end disagrees with the germline gene, perhaps due to a read error. The chain employs TRBV4-3 and TRBJ2-7, with TRBD1 as a possible D gene (5 bases). The germline V gene encodes CDR1 LGHNA and CDR2 YSLEER. CDR3 length: 13 amino acids. The CDR3 bases are TGCGCCAGCAGCCAAGCCCTTCGGACACCCCCTCACTTC. It encodes CASSQALRTPPHF.

This clone was counted a few times. The rearrangement links TRBV19 to TRBJ1-3; TRBD1 is a possible D gene (6 bases). The length of the CDR3 is 16 residues. Per the germline V gene, CDR1 is LNHDA and CDR2 is SQIVND (reference sequence). With 6 bases removed from V and 1 base from J, the gap between germline ends came to 16 bases. The CDR3 region has the DNA TGTGCCAGTAGCCCTTCCTATACAGGGTCTGGAAACACCATATATTTT. Its translation: CASSPSYTGSGNTIYF.

The chain recombines TRBV7-6 with TRBJ2-5; 8 nucleotides line up with TRBD2. Unmatched junction bases numbered 8, after V lost 5 bases and J lost 6 bases. This CDR3 region has 14 residues. The germline CDR1 and CDR2 sequences are SGHVS and FNYEAQ. In nucleotides, the CDR3 is TGTGCCAGCAGCCTGGAACTAGCGGTTCAGACCCAGTACTTC. It yields the protein CASSLELAVQTQYF. The full variable domain, rest sourced from reference TRBV7-6 and TRBJ2-5, is GAGVSQSPRYKVTKRGQDVALRCDPISGHVSLYWYRQALGQGPEFLTYFNYEAQQDKSGLPNDRFSAERPEGSISTLTIQRTEQRDSAMYRCASSLELAVQTQYFGPGTRLLVL.

The J gene is TRBJ2-1, the V gene TRBV6-6; 12 bases are a match to TRBD2. V gave up 7 bases and J gave up 4 bases; unmatched junction bases: 8. The CDR3 extends over 16 amino acids. Germline lookup yields CDR1 MNHNY and CDR2 SVGAGI (reference sequence). CDR3 residues: CASTSGRGAQYNEQFF. Here the CDR3 DNA reads TGTGCCAGCACTAGCGGGAGGGGGGCACAATACAATGAGCAGTTCTTC.

This rearrangement joins TRBV21-1 to TRBJ2-6. TRBV21-1 corresponds to a pseudogene. The CDR3 runs 16 residues. The chain's CDR3 is CASSIQESSGANVLTF. For the CDR3, the DNA is TGTGCCAGCAGCATCCAGGAGAGCTCTGGGGCCAACGTCCTGACTTTC.

The chain has TRBV15 and TRBJ1-1, with 8 nucleotides matching TRBD1. Germline V gives CDR1 LNHNV, CDR2 YYDKDF (reference sequence). The V and J ends lost 4 bases and 9 bases, in that order; junction bases with no gene match: 10. The CDR3 is made up of 14 amino acids. CDR3 region: CATSIGTGGSQAFF. DNA of the CDR3: TGTGCCACCAGCATCGGGACAGGAGGGTCGCAAGCTTTCTTT.

Turning to this clone: This sample includes further DNA sequences coding for the same CDR3. The chain employs TRBV15 and TRBJ2-5, with 10 positions matching TRBD1. The CDR3 is made up of 16 amino acids. CDR1 and CDR2 (germline): LNHNV, YYDKDF (reference sequence). Unmatched junction bases numbered 6, after V lost 3 bases and J lost 2 bases. The CDR3 DNA reads as TGTGCCACCAGCAGCCTCGACAGGGGGCGTCAAGAGACCCAGTACTTC. Protein sequence: CATSSLDRGRQETQYF.

The chain couples TRBV14 to TRBJ1-2, with 8 bases aligning to TRBD1. Germline V gene lookup returns CDR1 SGHDN and CDR2 FVKESK. With V trimmed by 2 bases and J by 6 bases, 2 bases remained unmatched. The CDR3 length is 13 residues. The CDR3 region is CASSQSGGHGYTF. In DNA form, the CDR3 reads TGTGCCAGCAGCCAATCAGGGGGCCATGGCTACACCTTC.

The V call is TRBV5-6, the J call TRBJ2-6; weak D call: TRBD2 (6 bases). V was pared by 1 base and J by 7 bases, with 24 bases between. The CDR3 consists of 19 residues. The V gene's germline CDR1 is SGHDT and CDR2 YYEEEE. CDR3 DNA sequence: TGTGCCAGCAGCTTGCGTAGGTTGGGGACTTCAGTGGGAGCCAACGTCCTGACTTTC. As protein: CASSLRRLGTSVGANVLTF.

The rearrangement links TRBV7-2 to TRBJ2-1; possibly TRBD1 for D (6 bases). CDR3 length: 13 amino acids. The V and J ends lost 4 bases and 7 bases respectively, with 11 bases between them. The germline CDR1 and CDR2 sequences are SGHTA and FQGNSA. CDR3 sequence (DNA): TGTGCCAGCAGCTATACAGGGATTAATGAGCAGTTCTTC. The encoded protein is CASSYTGINEQFF. The whole variable domain, remainder taken from reference TRBV7-2 and TRBJ2-1, is GAGVSQSPSNKVTEKGKDVELRCDPISGHTALYWYRQSLGQGLEFLIYFQGNSAPDKSGLPSDRFSAERTGGSVSTLTIQRTQQEDSAVYLCASSYTGINEQFFGPGTRLTVL.

The rearrangement joins TRBV5-1 to TRBJ2-3, with TRBD1 matching over 7 bases. The V gene's germline CDR1 is SGHRS and CDR2 YFSETQ. Unmatched junction bases numbered 8, after V lost 2 bases and J lost 2 bases. The CDR3 sequence is 16 residues long. The CDR3 coding sequence is TGCGCCAGCAGCTTCGGTGGGGACAGAGACACAGATACGCAGTATTTT. This sequence encodes CASSFGGDRDTDTQYF.

This rearrangement joins TRBV15 to TRBJ2-1, with D unclear. From germline, CDR1 is LNHNV and CDR2 YYDKDF (reference sequence). Between the trimmed V and J ends, which lost 2 bases and 0 bases, there was a span of 11 bases. The CDR3 covers 16 residues. The CDR3: CATSRSLLSSYNEQFF. As DNA, the CDR3 is TGTGCCACCAGCAGAAGTCTACTGAGCTCCTACAATGAGCAGTTCTTC.

The V and J genes are TRBV29-1 and TRBJ2-5, with D perhaps matching TRBD2 (5 bases). The length of the CDR3 is 13 residues. V lost 5 bases, J lost 2 bases, and 12 bases lay in between. Germline CDR1 SQVTM, CDR2 ANQGSEA. CDR3 loop: CSVSRVGQETQYF. CDR3 in DNA: TGCAGCGTTTCGAGGGTGGGGCAAGAGACCCAGTACTTC.

This chain links TRBV19 with TRBJ2-6; possibly TRBD1 for D (6 bases). Trimming stripped 4 bases from V and 3 bases from J, with 10 bases between. The CDR3 runs 15 residues. Germline assignment: CDR1 LNHDA and CDR2 SQIVND (reference sequence). CDR3 coding DNA: TGTGCCAGTAGTACACAGGGCAGTGGGGCCAACGTCCTGACTTTC. Residues: CASSTQGSGANVLTF.

This clone came up once. The rearrangement uses TRBV7-9 and TRBJ2-3, with D possibly matching TRBD2 (6 bases). Germline CDR1 reads SEHNR; CDR2 reads FQNEAQ (reference sequence). V was pared by 7 bases and J by 2 bases, with 13 bases between. This CDR3 has 14 amino acids. CDR3 in amino acids: CASIQAGLTDTQYF. The CDR3 DNA follows: TGTGCCAGCATCCAGGCGGGACTCACAGATACGCAGTATTTT. Using reference TRBV7-9 and TRBJ2-3 for the parts outside the CDR3, the full variable domain is DTGVSQNPRHKITKRGQNVTFRCDPISEHNRLYWYRQTLGQGPEFLTYFQNEAQLEKSRLLSDRFSAERPKGSFSTLEIQRTEQGDSAMYLCASIQAGLTDTQYFGPGTRLTVL.